Listed here are 12 T cell receptor beta chains from one sample, sequenced in a study of shared clonotypes between healthy human individuals (dated by TCRdb to 2020 to 2022). The receptor library was made with the immunoSEQ multiplex PCR assay. As stored in TCRdb, this immuneACCESS dataset retains in-frame rearrangements with V and J assigned. A fraction of the clones does not appear; measured against another copy, unresolved V genes explain less than half of the discrepancy, and the remainder lacks a known reason. The sample contains 2 million to 2.5 million clones, just over 90% of them found a single time. The biggest ten clones account for approximately 1.7% of the sample. For the CD8 naive samples, CD45RO-negative cells were positively selected for CCR7, yielding a CD45RA+CCR7+ population from which TemRA cells were excluded. Sequencing was done on a sample of naive CD8+ T cells from PBMCs. Interpreted using the paper, the cell subset or site label stands for: CD45RA+CCR7+. These TCRs come from a man between 18 and 29 years old in good health. Some clones in this sample may be carry-over from other donors' samples.

The table lists this clone with a count of one. This chain joins TRBV30 and TRBJ2-5; D may be TRBD2 (6 bases). The CDR3 is made up of 18 amino acids. The germline V gene encodes CDR1 GTSNPN and CDR2 SVGIG (reference sequence). V lost 6 bases and J lost 5, with 31 bases in between. This CDR3 reads CACRGLTPGLYNWETQYF. The CDR3 DNA reads TGTGCCTGCCGAGGCCTTACCCCGGGACTCTATAATTGGGAGACCCAGTACTTC.

The chain couples TRBV7-9 to TRBJ1-1, with a possible D match to TRBD1 (5 bases). This CDR3 contains 11 residues. V lost 5 bases and J 12 bases, leaving 13 bases between the germline ends. Germline values: CDR1 SEHNR, CDR2 FQNEAQ (reference sequence). The CDR3 DNA follows: TGTGCCAGCAGCGGGACGGTGGAAACTTTCTTT. Protein product: CASSGTVETFF.

Concerning this clone: This sample includes further DNA sequences coding for the same CDR3. The gene calls are TRBV7-9 and TRBJ1-2, with 7 bases fitting TRBD1. Trimming took 2 bases from V and 4 from J; bases not matched to a gene: 4. The CDR3 is 14 residues long. Germline loops: CDR1 SEHNR, CDR2 FQNEAQ (reference sequence). The CDR3 is CASSLTGTAYGYTF. For the CDR3, the DNA is TGTGCCAGCAGCTTAACAGGGACAGCCTATGGCTACACCTTC.

This clone was counted once. V and J are TRBV7-9 and TRBJ1-4; 10 positions match TRBD1. Trimming removed 1 base from V and 0 bases from J; junction bases left unmatched: 2. The CDR3 contains 17 residues. Germline CDR1 is SEHNR and CDR2 is FQNEAQ (reference sequence). The CDR3 nucleotides read TGTGCCAGCAGCTTAGGTGGACAGGGGGCAACTAATGAAAAACTGTTTTTT. Protein: CASSLGGQGATNEKLFF.

The V gene is TRBV11-3, the J gene TRBJ2-3; a possible D gene is TRBD1 (5 bases). CDR1 and CDR2 from the germline V gene are SGHNT and YENEEA. There are 13 residues in the CDR3. V was shortened by 3 bases and J by 6 bases, with 10 bases between the two germline ends. CDR3 region: CASSLGPRDTQYF. CDR3 bases: TGTGCCAGCAGCTTGGGGCCTAGGGATACGCAGTATTTT.

This chain connects TRBV10-3 to TRBJ1-1; 7 bases align to TRBD1. Trimming at V came to 5 bases and at J to 1 base, leaving 7 bases not matched to a gene. CDR1 and CDR2 from the germline V gene are ENHRY and SYGVKD. This CDR3 has 15 residues. CDR3 nucleotides: TGTGCCATCAGTCAAGGAACAGGGGCGAACACTGAAGCTTTCTTT. The encoded protein is CAISQGTGANTEAFF.

The gene calls are TRBV11-2 and TRBJ2-2; tentatively, D is TRBD2 (6 bases). The ends were cut back, 2 bases at V and 4 bases at J, with 11 bases in the middle. From germline, CDR1 is SGHAT and CDR2 FQNNGV. There are 15 residues in the CDR3. The CDR3 region is CASSLLAGSTGELFF. The CDR3 DNA sequence: TGTGCCAGCAGCTTATTGGCGGGATCCACCGGGGAGCTGTTTTTT.

The rearrangement links TRBV9 to TRBJ2-1; 8 bases match TRBD1. The CDR3 is made up of 14 amino acids. J lost 4 bases, V lost 4 bases, and 4 bases had no gene match. Per germline, CDR1 SGDLS and CDR2 YYNGEE. The CDR3 DNA reads TGTGCCAGCAGCCAGGGGGCGTCGTACAATGAGCAGTTCTTC. Its protein is CASSQGASYNEQFF.

The chain uses TRBV19 and TRBJ2-7; D gene uncertain. CDR3 length: 11 amino acids. In germline, CDR1 is LNHDA, CDR2 SQIVND (reference sequence). V lost 1 base to trimming and J lost 7 bases, with 5 bases between them. CDR3: CASSIGAEQYF. CDR3 nucleotides: TGTGCCAGTAGTATAGGAGCGGAGCAGTACTTC.

V and J are TRBV10-2 and TRBJ2-2; 8 bases align to TRBD2. V dropped 3 bases and J dropped 3; count of bases not matched to a gene: 18. The CDR3 contains 20 residues. Germline values: CDR1 WSHSY, CDR2 SAAADI. The CDR3 coding sequence is TGCGCCAGCAGTGACTTTTCAGGACTAGCACTAGAGGGGGACACCGGGGAGCTGTTTTTT. Translating gives CASSDFSGLALEGDTGELFF.

The chain has TRBV19 and TRBJ1-3, with D perhaps TRBD1 (5 bases). Trimming took 5 bases from V and 0 from J, leaving 17 bases between them. This CDR3 contains 17 residues. CDR1 and CDR2 (germline): LNHDA, SQIVND (reference sequence). The CDR3 here is CASSPLDSLNSGNTIYF. Written as DNA, the CDR3 is TGTGCCAGTAGTCCCCTCGACAGCCTCAACTCTGGAAACACCATATATTTT. The whole variable domain, remainder taken from reference TRBV19 and TRBJ1-3, is DGGITQSPKYLFRKEGQNVTLSCEQNLNHDAMYWYRQDPGQGLRLIYYSQIVNDFQKGDIAEGYSVSREKKESFPLTVTSAQKNPTAFYLCASSPLDSLNSGNTIYFGEGSWLTVV.

The chain has TRBV28 and TRBJ2-7, with 7 bases matching TRBD2. Germline CDR1 MDHEN, CDR2 SYDVKM. The CDR3 sequence is 16 residues long. V was pared by 7 bases and J by 5 bases, with 17 bases of the junction left unmatched. Written as DNA, the CDR3 is TGTGCCAGCATCCTGGGACGGGGCGGGAGATTCCACGAGCAGTACTTC. This translates into CASILGRGGRFHEQYF.